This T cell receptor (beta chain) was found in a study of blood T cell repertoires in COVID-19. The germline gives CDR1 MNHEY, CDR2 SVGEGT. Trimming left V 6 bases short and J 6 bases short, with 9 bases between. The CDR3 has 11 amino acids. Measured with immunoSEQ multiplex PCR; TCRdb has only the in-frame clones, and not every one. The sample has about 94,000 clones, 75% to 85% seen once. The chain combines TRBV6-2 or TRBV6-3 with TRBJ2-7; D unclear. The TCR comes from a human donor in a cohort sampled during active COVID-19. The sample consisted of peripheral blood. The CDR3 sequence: CASSHAGEQYF. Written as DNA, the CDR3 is TGTGCCAGCAGCCACGCCGGCGAGCAGTACTTC.